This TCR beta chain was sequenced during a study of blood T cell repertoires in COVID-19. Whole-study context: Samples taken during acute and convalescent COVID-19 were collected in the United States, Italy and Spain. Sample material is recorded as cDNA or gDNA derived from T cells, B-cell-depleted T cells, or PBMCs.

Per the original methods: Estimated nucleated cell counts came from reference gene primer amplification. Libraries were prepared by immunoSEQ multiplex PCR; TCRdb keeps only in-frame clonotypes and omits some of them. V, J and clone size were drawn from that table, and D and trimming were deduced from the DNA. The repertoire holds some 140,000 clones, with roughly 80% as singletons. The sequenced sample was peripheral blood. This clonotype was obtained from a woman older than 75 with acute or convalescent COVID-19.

CDR3 in DNA: TGTGCCAGCAGGAGACAGGGGGCGCACACCGGGGAGCTGTTTTTT. The encoded protein is CASRRQGAHTGELFF. This chain uses TRBV28 with TRBJ2-2, with 10 nucleotides matching TRBD1. V was pared by 6 bases and J by 3 bases, with 4 bases of the junction left unmatched. Germline V gives CDR1 MDHEN, CDR2 SYDVKM. The CDR3 loop spans 15 amino acids.